Presented here are 15 T cell receptor beta chains from one specimen sequenced in a study of OX40 agonist ivuxolimab in advanced cancers. Data came from immunoSEQ multiplex PCR; TCRdb stores just in-frame clones and leaves some out. Of approximately 100,000 clones listed, 70% to 90% are singletons. The sample was CD4+ or CD8+ T cells sorted from blood, taken in a trial of the OX40 agonist ivuxolimab. Source of these receptors: an adult with an advanced solid tumor such as melanoma, head and neck, liver or kidney cancer.

CDR3 in DNA: TGTGCCAGTAGAGACAGTACCTACGAGCAGTACTTC. This codes for CASRDSTYEQYF. V usage is TRBV19 and J usage is TRBJ2-7; D is possibly TRBD1 (5 bases). V was clipped by 6 bases and J by 2 bases, with 8 bases between them. Per germline, CDR1 LNHDA and CDR2 SQIVND (reference sequence). CDR3 length equals 12 residues. Complete variable domain (other parts from reference TRBV19 and TRBJ2-7): DGGITQSPKYLFRKEGQNVTLSCEQNLNHDAMYWYRQDPGQGLRLIYYSQIVNDFQKGDIAEGYSVSREKKESFPLTVTSAQKNPTAFYLCASRDSTYEQYFGPGTRLTVT.

About this clone: An end of the junction differs from the germline gene, which may be a read error. The V gene is TRBV6-5, the J gene TRBJ2-1; D might be TRBD1 (6 bases). The CDR3 is 12 amino acids. The V gene's germline CDR1 is MNHEY and CDR2 SVGAGI. CDR3 DNA sequence: TGTGCCAGCATCCCTCCGACCGGACAGCCACTCTTC. Protein: CASIPPTGQPLF.

The chain joins TRBV4-3 to TRBJ1-2; tentative D call: TRBD1 (5 bases). Trimming stripped 0 bases from V and 2 bases from J, with 13 bases between. The CDR3 runs to 16 residues. From germline, CDR1 is LGHNA and CDR2 YSLEER. The CDR3 coding sequence is TGCGCCAGCAGCCAAGATCACTCGTGGGGGAACTATGGCTACACCTTC. Its translation: CASSQDHSWGNYGYTF.

The chain recombines TRBV7-2 with TRBJ1-2, with a weak D call TRBD1 (5 bases). CDR3 length equals 14 residues. From germline, CDR1 is SGHTA and CDR2 FQGNSA. V lost 5 bases to trimming and J lost 4 bases, with 14 bases between them. CDR3 DNA: TGTGCCAGCAGCCCTCCCGGGGCCTTCTATGGCTACACCTTC. This gives the protein CASSPPGAFYGYTF.

This chain connects TRBV30 to TRBJ1-2, with a weak D call TRBD1 (5 bases). V lost 0 bases and J lost 7, with 12 bases in between. Germline assignment: CDR1 GTSNPN and CDR2 SVGIG (reference sequence). This CDR3 has 13 amino acids. In DNA form, the CDR3 reads TGTGCCTGGAGTGTACGGGCTGGGGGTGGCTACACCTTC. Translation: CAWSVRAGGGYTF.

The chain joins TRBV30 to TRBJ2-1; TRBD2 agrees at 8 bases. Germline V lookup: CDR1 GTSNPN, CDR2 SVGIG (reference sequence). The V gene end was trimmed by 4 bases and the J gene end by 10 bases; junction bases not matched to a gene: 9. The CDR3 is made up of 13 amino acids. The CDR3: CAWNSGGVGEQFF. The CDR3 coding sequence is TGTGCCTGGAACTCCGGGGGGGTAGGCGAGCAGTTCTTC.

The chain couples TRBV5-1 to TRBJ2-1; possibly TRBD2 for D (5 bases). CDR1 is SGHRS, CDR2 YFSETQ, per germline. The V gene lost 0 bases and the J gene lost 7 bases, with 8 bases spanning the gap. This CDR3 contains 13 residues. The CDR3: CASSLDRGNEQFF. The CDR3 nucleotides are TGCGCCAGCAGCTTGGACCGCGGGAATGAGCAGTTCTTC.

The chain is built from TRBV5-6 and TRBJ1-4, with unresolved D. The germline V gene has CDR1 SGHDT and CDR2 YYEEEE. Trimming took 1 base from V and 3 from J, leaving 10 bases between them. The CDR3 sequence is 15 residues long. The CDR3 is CASSLNQDSNEKLFF. The CDR3, as DNA: TGTGCCAGCAGCTTGAACCAGGACTCTAATGAAAAACTGTTTTTT.

The rearrangement joins TRBV19 to TRBJ2-1; D is possibly TRBD2 (5 bases). Trimming removed 3 bases at V and 6 bases at J, with 15 bases between. The CDR3 length is 15 residues. CDR1 and CDR2 from the germline V gene are LNHDA and SQIVND (reference sequence). The CDR3 DNA sequence: TGTGCCAGTAGTATTGCAGGCGGGCCGCTCAATGAGCAGTTCTTC. The encoded protein is CASSIAGGPLNEQFF.

The chain is built from TRBV9 and TRBJ2-7, with D hard to call. The germline V gene encodes CDR1 SGDLS and CDR2 YYNGEE. The CDR3 sequence is 11 residues long. V lost 0 bases, J lost 6 bases, and 4 bases lay in between. CDR3 DNA sequence: TGTGCCAGCAGCGTAGACGCCGAGCAGTACTTC. Its translation is CASSVDAEQYF.

The chain has TRBV18 and TRBJ2-1, with no clear D. V was shortened by 5 bases and J by 6 bases, with 11 bases between the two germline ends. Germline-derived CDR1 and CDR2 are KGHSH and LQKENI. The CDR3 contains 13 residues. The CDR3 DNA sequence: TGTGCCAGCTCAAGCCCAACAGTCAATGAGCAGTTCTTC. Translation: CASSSPTVNEQFF.

In its sample, this clone was seen once. This chain uses TRBV5-6 with TRBJ1-2; TRBD1 might be the D (5 bases). Germline V CDR1 and CDR2: SGHDT, YYEEEE. With 3 bases removed from V and 2 bases from J, the gap between germline ends came to 11 bases. The CDR3 has 14 residues. CDR3 in amino acids: CASSSTDRNYGYTF. The DNA for the CDR3 is TGTGCCAGCAGCTCAACAGACAGAAACTATGGCTACACCTTC.

The V and J genes are TRBV9 and TRBJ2-7, with 9 bases matching TRBD1. The CDR3 has 15 residues. With 2 bases clipped from V and 2 bases from J, the junction kept 5 bases outside the gene matches. Germline CDR1 and CDR2: SGDLS and YYNGEE. The CDR3 reads CASSVQTGGAYEQYF. DNA of the CDR3: TGTGCCAGCAGCGTTCAGACAGGGGGTGCCTACGAGCAGTACTTC.

V and J are TRBV11-2 and TRBJ1-1; 9 positions match TRBD1. Trimming cost V 4 bases and J 5 bases; bases outside gene matches: 5. Germline V CDR1 and CDR2: SGHAT, FQNNGV. The CDR3 sequence is 14 residues long. The CDR3 nucleotides are TGTGCCAGCAGCTCGGGACAGGGAAAGACTGAAGCTTTCTTT. Translating gives CASSSGQGKTEAFF. Full variable domain (missing parts from reference TRBV11-2 and TRBJ1-1): EAGVAQSPRYKIIEKRQSVAFWCNPISGHATLYWYQQILGQGPKLLIQFQNNGVVDDSQLPKDRFSAERLKGVDSTLKIQPAKLEDSAVYLCASSSGQGKTEAFFGQGTRLTVV.

The gene calls are TRBV28 and TRBJ1-3; possible D gene TRBD1, 5 bases. V lost 6 bases and J 2 bases, leaving 11 bases between the germline ends. There are 14 residues in the CDR3. From germline, CDR1 is MDHEN and CDR2 SYDVKM. CDR3: CASRPQAPGNTIYF. The CDR3 DNA sequence: TGTGCCAGCAGGCCACAGGCCCCTGGAAACACCATATATTTT.